This TCR beta chain was obtained from a study of T-cell reconstitution after alpha-beta-depleted transplantation in children. This clonotype was seen a few times. TCRbeta library construction was performed incorporating unique molecular identifiers. TCRdb reprocessed the PCR reads with MiXCR, giving one entry per CDR3 protein. The data show 780,000 or so distinct CDR3 sequences, with around 15% seen just once and around 4.5% held by the top ten. Germline V lookup: CDR1 LNHNV, CDR2 YYDKDF (reference sequence). The CDR3 loop spans 17 amino acids. The germline V and J ends were trimmed by 2 bases and 4 bases, with 21 bases remaining between them.

The sample in question was PBMCs, mostly from graft donor cells, obtained 360 days after TCRalphabeta/CD19-depleted stem cell transplant. The V call is TRBV15, the J call TRBJ2-7; the D gene is possibly TRBD1 (6 bases). The source of this sequence is a male patient aged 10-17 years who had a stem cell transplant for acute lymphoblastic leukemia, so the T cells may come from the graft donor. CDR3 sequence (DNA): TGTGCCACCAGCAGATTTGTGCCCCGGGACATCCGATACGAGCAGTACTTC. Its protein is CATSRFVPRDIRYEQYF.